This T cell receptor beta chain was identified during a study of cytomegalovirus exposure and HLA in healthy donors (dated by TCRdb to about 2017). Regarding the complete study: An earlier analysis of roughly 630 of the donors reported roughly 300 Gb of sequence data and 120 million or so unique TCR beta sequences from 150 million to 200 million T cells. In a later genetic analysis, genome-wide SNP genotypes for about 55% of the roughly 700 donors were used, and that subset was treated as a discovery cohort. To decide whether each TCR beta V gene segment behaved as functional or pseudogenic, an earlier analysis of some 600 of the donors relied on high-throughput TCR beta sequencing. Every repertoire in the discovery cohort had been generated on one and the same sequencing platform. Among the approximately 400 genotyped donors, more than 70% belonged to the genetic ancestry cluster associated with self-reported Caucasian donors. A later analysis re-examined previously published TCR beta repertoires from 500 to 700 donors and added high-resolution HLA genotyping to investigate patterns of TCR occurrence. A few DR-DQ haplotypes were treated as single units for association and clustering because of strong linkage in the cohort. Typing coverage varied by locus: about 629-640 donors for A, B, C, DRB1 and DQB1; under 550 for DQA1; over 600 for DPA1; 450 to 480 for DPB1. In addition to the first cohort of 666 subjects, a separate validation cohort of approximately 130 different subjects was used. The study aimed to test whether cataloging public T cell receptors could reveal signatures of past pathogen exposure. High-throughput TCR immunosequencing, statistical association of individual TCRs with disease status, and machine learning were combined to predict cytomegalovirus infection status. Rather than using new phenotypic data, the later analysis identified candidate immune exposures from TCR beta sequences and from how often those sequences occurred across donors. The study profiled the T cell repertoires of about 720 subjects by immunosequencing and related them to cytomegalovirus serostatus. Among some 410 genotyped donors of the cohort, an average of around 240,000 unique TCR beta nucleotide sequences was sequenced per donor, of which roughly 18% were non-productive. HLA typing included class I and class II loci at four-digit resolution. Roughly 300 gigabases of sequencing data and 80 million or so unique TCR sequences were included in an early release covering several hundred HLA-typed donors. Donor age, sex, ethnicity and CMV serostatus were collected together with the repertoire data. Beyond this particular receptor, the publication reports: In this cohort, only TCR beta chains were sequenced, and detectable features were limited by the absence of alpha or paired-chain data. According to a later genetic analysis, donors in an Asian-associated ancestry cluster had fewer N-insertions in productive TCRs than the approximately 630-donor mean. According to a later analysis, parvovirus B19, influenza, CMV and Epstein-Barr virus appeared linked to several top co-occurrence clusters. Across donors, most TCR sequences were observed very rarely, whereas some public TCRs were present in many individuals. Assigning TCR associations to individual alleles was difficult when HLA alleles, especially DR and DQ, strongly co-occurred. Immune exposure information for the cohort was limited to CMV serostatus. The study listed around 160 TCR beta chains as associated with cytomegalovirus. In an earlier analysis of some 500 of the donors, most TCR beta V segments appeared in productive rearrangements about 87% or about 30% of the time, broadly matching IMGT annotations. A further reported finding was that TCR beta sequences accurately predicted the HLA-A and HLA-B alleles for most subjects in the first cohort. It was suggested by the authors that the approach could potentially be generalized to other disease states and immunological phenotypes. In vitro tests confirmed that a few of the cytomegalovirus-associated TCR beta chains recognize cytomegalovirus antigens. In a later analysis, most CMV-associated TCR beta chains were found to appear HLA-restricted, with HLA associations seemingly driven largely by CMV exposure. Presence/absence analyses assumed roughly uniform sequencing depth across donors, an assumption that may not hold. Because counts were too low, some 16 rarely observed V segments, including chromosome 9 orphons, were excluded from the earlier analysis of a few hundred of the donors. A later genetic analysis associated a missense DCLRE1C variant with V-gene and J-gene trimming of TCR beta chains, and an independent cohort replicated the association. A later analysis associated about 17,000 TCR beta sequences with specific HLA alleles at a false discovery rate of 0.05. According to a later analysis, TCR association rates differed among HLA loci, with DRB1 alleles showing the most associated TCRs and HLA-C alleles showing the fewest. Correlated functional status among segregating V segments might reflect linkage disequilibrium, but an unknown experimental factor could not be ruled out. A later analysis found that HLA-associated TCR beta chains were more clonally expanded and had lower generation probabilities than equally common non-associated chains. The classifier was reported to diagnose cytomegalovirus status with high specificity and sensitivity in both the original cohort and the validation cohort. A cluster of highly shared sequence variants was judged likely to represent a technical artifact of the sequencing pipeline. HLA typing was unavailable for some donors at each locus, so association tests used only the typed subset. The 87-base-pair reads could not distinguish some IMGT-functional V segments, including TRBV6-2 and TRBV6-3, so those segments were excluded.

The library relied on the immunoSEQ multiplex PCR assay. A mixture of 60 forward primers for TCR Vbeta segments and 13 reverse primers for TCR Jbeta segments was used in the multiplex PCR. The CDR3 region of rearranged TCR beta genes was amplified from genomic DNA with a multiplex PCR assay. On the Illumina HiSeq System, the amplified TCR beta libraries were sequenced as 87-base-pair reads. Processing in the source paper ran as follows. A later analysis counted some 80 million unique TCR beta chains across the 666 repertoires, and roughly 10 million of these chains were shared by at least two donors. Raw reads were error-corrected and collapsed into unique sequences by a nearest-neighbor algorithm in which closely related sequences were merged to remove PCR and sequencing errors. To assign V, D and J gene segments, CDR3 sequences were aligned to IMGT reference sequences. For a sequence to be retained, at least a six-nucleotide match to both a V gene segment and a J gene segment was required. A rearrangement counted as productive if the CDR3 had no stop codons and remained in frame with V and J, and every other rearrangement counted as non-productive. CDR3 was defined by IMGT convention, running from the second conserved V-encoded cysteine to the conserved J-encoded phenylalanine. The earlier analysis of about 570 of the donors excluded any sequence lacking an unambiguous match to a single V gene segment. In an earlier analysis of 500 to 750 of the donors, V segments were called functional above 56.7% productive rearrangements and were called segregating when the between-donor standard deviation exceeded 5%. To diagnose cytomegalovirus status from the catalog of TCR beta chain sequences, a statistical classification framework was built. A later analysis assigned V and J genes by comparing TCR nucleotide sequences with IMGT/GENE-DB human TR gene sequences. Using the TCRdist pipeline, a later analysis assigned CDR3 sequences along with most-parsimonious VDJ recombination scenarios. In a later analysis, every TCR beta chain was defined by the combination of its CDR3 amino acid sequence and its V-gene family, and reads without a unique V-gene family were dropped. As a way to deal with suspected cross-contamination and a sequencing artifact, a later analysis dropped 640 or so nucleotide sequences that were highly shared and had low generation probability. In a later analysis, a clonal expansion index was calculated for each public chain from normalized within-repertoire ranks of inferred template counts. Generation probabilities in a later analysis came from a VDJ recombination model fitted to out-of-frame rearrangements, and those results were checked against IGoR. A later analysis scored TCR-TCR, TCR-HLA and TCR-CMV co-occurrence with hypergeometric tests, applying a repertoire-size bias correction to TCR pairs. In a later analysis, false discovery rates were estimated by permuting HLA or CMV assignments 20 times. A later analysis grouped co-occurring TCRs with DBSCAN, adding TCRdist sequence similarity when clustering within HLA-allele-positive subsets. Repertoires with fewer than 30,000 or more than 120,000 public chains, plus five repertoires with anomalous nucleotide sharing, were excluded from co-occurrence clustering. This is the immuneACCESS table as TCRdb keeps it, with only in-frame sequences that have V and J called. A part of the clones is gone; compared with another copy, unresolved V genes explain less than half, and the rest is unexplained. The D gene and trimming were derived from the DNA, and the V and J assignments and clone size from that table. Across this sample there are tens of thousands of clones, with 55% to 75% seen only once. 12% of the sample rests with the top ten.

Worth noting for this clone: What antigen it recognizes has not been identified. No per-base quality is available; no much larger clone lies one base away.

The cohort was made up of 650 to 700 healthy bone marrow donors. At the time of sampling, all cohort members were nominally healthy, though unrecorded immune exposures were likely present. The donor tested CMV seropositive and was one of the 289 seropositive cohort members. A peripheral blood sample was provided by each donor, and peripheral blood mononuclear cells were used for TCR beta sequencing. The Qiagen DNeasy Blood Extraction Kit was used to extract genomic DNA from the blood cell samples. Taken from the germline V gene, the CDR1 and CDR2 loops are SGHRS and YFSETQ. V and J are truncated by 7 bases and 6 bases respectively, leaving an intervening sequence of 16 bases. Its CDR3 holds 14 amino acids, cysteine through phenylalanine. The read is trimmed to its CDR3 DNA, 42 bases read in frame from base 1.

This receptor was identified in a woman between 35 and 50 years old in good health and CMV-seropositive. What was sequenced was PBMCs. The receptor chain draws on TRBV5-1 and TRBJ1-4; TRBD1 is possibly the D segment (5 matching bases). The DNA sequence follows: TGCGCCAGCGGAGCGGGACTTTCGGATGAAAAACTGTTTTTT. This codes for CASGAGLSDEKLFF.